These T cell receptor beta chains were read from a single sample in a study of T cell repertoires in cytomegalovirus infection. Their specific antigens are unknown. TCRdb re-called the reads through MiXCR, storing one row per CDR3 protein. The profile shows about 770,000 distinct CDR3 sequences, 25% to 35% of them singletons. Here the sequenced sample was cultured CD8+ T cells from PBMCs, taken from culture after CMV antigen stimulation. These receptors all stem from a human donor in good health (CMV status not recorded). Some clones in this sample may be carry-over from other donors' samples. Each CDR3 is given with its conserved first and last residue. Each record gives: J gene, clone size, D gene, V gene, CDR3 DNA, CDR3 protein. A D gene is named only where the DNA matches it firmly. A clone size is listed for some rows: how often the clone was seen (once, few, many), or a class if it is expanded.

j_call: TRBJ2-5
clone_size: .
d_call: .
v_call: TRBV6-2/TRBV6-3
cdr3_nt: TGTGCCAGCAGTTACGGGCCAGCTCCAGAGACCCAGTACTTC
cdr3_aa: CASSYGPAPETQYF

j_call: TRBJ2-1
clone_size: .
d_call: .
v_call: TRBV27
cdr3_nt: TGTGCCAGCAGTTTAGCCCAGGGGGGTATCTGGCAGTTCTTC
cdr3_aa: CASSLAQGGIWQFF

j_call: TRBJ1-6
clone_size: many
d_call: .
v_call: TRBV27
cdr3_nt: TGTGCCAGCACCCTCGGGACGAATAATTCACCCCTCCACTTT
cdr3_aa: CASTLGTNNSPLHF

j_call: TRBJ1-2
clone_size: .
d_call: .
v_call: TRBV4-1
cdr3_nt: TGCGCCAGCAGCCTAAAAGGGGACTATGGCTACACCTTC
cdr3_aa: CASSLKGDYGYTF

j_call: TRBJ2-5
clone_size: .
d_call: .
v_call: TRBV6-2/TRBV6-3
cdr3_nt: TGTGCCTCCGGAGCGTACCAAGAGACCCAGTACTTC
cdr3_aa: CASGAYQETQYF

j_call: TRBJ2-3
clone_size: many
d_call: TRBD2
v_call: TRBV7-3
cdr3_nt: TGTGCCAGCAGCGAGACCGGGGGGACAGATACGCAGTATTTT
cdr3_aa: CASSETGGTDTQYF

j_call: TRBJ2-1
clone_size: .
d_call: TRBD2
v_call: TRBV7-9
cdr3_nt: TGTGCCAGCAGCACCCGACTAGCGGGTCCTTCCTACAATGAGCAGTTCTTC
cdr3_aa: CASSTRLAGPSYNEQFF

j_call: TRBJ2-1
clone_size: many
d_call: TRBD1
v_call: TRBV7-9
cdr3_nt: TGTGCCAGCAGCTTAGAAGGGACAGGGGGCTACAATGAGCAGTTCTTC
cdr3_aa: CASSLEGTGGYNEQFF

j_call: TRBJ2-1
clone_size: .
d_call: .
v_call: TRBV6-6
cdr3_nt: TGTGCCAGCAGTTTGAACAAGAAAGTGGAGCAGTTCTTC
cdr3_aa: CASSLNKKVEQFF

j_call: TRBJ2-5
clone_size: few
d_call: .
v_call: TRBV12-3/TRBV12-4
cdr3_nt: TGTGCCAGCCGGGGGATCAAAGAGACCCAGTACTTC
cdr3_aa: CASRGIKETQYF

j_call: TRBJ1-6
clone_size: .
d_call: TRBD1
v_call: TRBV6-5
cdr3_nt: TGTGCCAGCACCTACCAGAACTGGGACAGGGGAGGGCGAAGCTCCTATAATTCACCCCTCCACTTT
cdr3_aa: CASTYQNWDRGGRSSYNSPLHF

j_call: TRBJ1-2
clone_size: .
d_call: .
v_call: TRBV28
cdr3_nt: TGTGCCAGCAGTTTTGAGGGCTCCTATGGCTACACCTTC
cdr3_aa: CASSFEGSYGYTF

j_call: TRBJ2-2
clone_size: .
d_call: .
v_call: TRBV4-1
cdr3_nt: TGCGCCAGCAGCCAAGTTCCCGGGGAGCTGTTTTTT
cdr3_aa: CASSQVPGELFF

j_call: TRBJ1-6
clone_size: .
d_call: .
v_call: TRBV10-3
cdr3_nt: TGTGCCGTCTTACCGTCGGGGGGAAATTCACCCCTCCACTTT
cdr3_aa: CAVLPSGGNSPLHF

j_call: TRBJ2-7
clone_size: .
d_call: .
v_call: TRBV27
cdr3_nt: TGTGCCAGCAGTTTTCTCTCCGGGGCCCTCACCTACGAGCAGTACTTC
cdr3_aa: CASSFLSGALTYEQYF

j_call: TRBJ1-2
clone_size: once
d_call: TRBD1
v_call: TRBV7-9
cdr3_nt: TGTGCCAGCAGCTTAACGGGAAGACAGGGGGCCTATGGCTACACCTTC
cdr3_aa: CASSLTGRQGAYGYTF

j_call: TRBJ2-1
clone_size: .
d_call: .
v_call: TRBV6-2/TRBV6-3
cdr3_nt: TGTGCCAGCAGTTACGTAGTAATCAGCTCCTACAATGAGCAGTTCTTC
cdr3_aa: CASSYVVISSYNEQFF

j_call: TRBJ2-4
clone_size: .
d_call: .
v_call: TRBV4-3
cdr3_nt: TGCGCCAGCAGCCAAGATGAGAGTTTAGCCAAAAACATTCAGTACTTC
cdr3_aa: CASSQDESLAKNIQYF

j_call: TRBJ2-2
clone_size: .
d_call: .
v_call: TRBV6-5
cdr3_nt: TGTGCCAGCAGCCTGGACAAACGGGCCGGGGAGCTGTTTTTT
cdr3_aa: CASSLDKRAGELFF

j_call: TRBJ2-7
clone_size: many
d_call: .
v_call: TRBV7-9
cdr3_nt: TGTGCCAGCAGCTTAGCGCCTGGCTCCTACGAGCAGTACTTC
cdr3_aa: CASSLAPGSYEQYF

j_call: TRBJ1-2
clone_size: few
d_call: .
v_call: TRBV2
cdr3_nt: TGTGCCAGCAGTGACGTGGGTAGCGGCTATGGCTACACCTTC
cdr3_aa: CASSDVGSGYGYTF

j_call: TRBJ1-5
clone_size: many
d_call: .
v_call: TRBV7-8
cdr3_nt: TGTGCCAGCAGTTTTGCGGGGGAGATTTCTGGCAATCAGCCCCAGCATTTT
cdr3_aa: CASSFAGEISGNQPQHF

j_call: TRBJ2-7
clone_size: .
d_call: .
v_call: TRBV2
cdr3_nt: TGTGCCAGCACAAGTGAGACAGGATCCTACGAGCAGTACTTC
cdr3_aa: CASTSETGSYEQYF

j_call: TRBJ1-1
clone_size: few
d_call: TRBD1
v_call: TRBV7-9
cdr3_nt: TGTGCCAGCAGCTTCCGGGACAGGGGCTCCACTGAAGCTTTCTTT
cdr3_aa: CASSFRDRGSTEAFF

j_call: TRBJ1-1
clone_size: few
d_call: .
v_call: TRBV13
cdr3_nt: TGTGCCAGCAGCTGGGGGTACACTGAAGCTTTCTTT
cdr3_aa: CASSWGYTEAFF

j_call: TRBJ2-1
clone_size: few
d_call: .
v_call: TRBV19
cdr3_nt: TGTGCCAGTAGTATAGGTGGGAGCAAACCCCGGTACAATGAGCAGTTCTTC
cdr3_aa: CASSIGGSKPRYNEQFF

j_call: TRBJ1-2
clone_size: .
d_call: .
v_call: TRBV28
cdr3_nt: TGTGCCAGCAGTTTATCAGGCCCTGGCGGCTATGGCTACACCTTC
cdr3_aa: CASSLSGPGGYGYTF

j_call: TRBJ2-3
clone_size: .
d_call: .
v_call: TRBV2
cdr3_nt: TGTGCCAGCAGTGAATCAAGTTCAGATACGCAGTATTTT
cdr3_aa: CASSESSSDTQYF

j_call: TRBJ1-1
clone_size: .
d_call: .
v_call: TRBV2
cdr3_nt: TGTGCCAGCAGTGGGTCGGTGAACACTGAAGCTTTCTTT
cdr3_aa: CASSGSVNTEAFF

j_call: TRBJ1-2
clone_size: few
d_call: .
v_call: TRBV4-3
cdr3_nt: TGCGCCAGCAGCCAAAGACAGGCCTACGGCTACACCTTC
cdr3_aa: CASSQRQAYGYTF

j_call: TRBJ2-7
clone_size: .
d_call: TRBD1
v_call: TRBV5-1
cdr3_nt: TGCGCCAGCAGCTCACTCGGGACAGGGGCCACATACGAGCAGTACTTC
cdr3_aa: CASSSLGTGATYEQYF

j_call: TRBJ2-1
clone_size: .
d_call: TRBD1
v_call: TRBV24-1
cdr3_nt: TGTGCCACCAGTGATCCAGGGGGCGATGAGCAGTTCTTC
cdr3_aa: CATSDPGGDEQFF

j_call: TRBJ2-1
clone_size: .
d_call: TRBD2
v_call: TRBV6-1
cdr3_nt: TGTGCCAGCAGTAAGCGGGAGCACGGGGGTGAGCAGTTCTTC
cdr3_aa: CASSKREHGGEQFF

j_call: TRBJ2-3
clone_size: .
d_call: .
v_call: TRBV5-4
cdr3_nt: TGTGCCAGCAGCGGAACCGACAGAGATACGCAGTATTTT
cdr3_aa: CASSGTDRDTQYF

j_call: TRBJ1-2
clone_size: few
d_call: .
v_call: TRBV9
cdr3_nt: TGTGCCAGCAGCGCCTACAGTGTCTACAGGGACGACTATGGCTACACCTTC
cdr3_aa: CASSAYSVYRDDYGYTF

j_call: TRBJ2-3
clone_size: few
d_call: .
v_call: TRBV7-4
cdr3_nt: TGTGCCAGCAGCTTAGATGACCTGGATACGCAGTATTTT
cdr3_aa: CASSLDDLDTQYF

j_call: TRBJ2-7
clone_size: .
d_call: .
v_call: TRBV19
cdr3_nt: TGTGCCAGTAGTATAGAACGGATTTCCGAGCAGTACTTC
cdr3_aa: CASSIERISEQYF

j_call: TRBJ2-5
clone_size: few
d_call: TRBD1
v_call: TRBV7-6
cdr3_nt: TGTGCTAGCAGCCCGACAGGGGGCAAGGGGGAGACCCAGTACTTC
cdr3_aa: CASSPTGGKGETQYF

j_call: TRBJ2-7
clone_size: few
d_call: .
v_call: TRBV7-9
cdr3_nt: TGTGCTCTTAGGGGGGGGCGCAGATTGGATGGCTACGAGCAGTACTTC
cdr3_aa: CALRGGRRLDGYEQYF

j_call: TRBJ2-2
clone_size: .
d_call: TRBD2
v_call: TRBV4-2
cdr3_nt: TGTGCCAGCAGCCAAAAGGCGGGGGGCACCGGGGAGCTGTTTTTT
cdr3_aa: CASSQKAGGTGELFF

j_call: TRBJ2-1
clone_size: few
d_call: .
v_call: TRBV6-6
cdr3_nt: TGTGCCAGCAGTTACTTTCAGGGGAGGAATCACAATGAGCAGTTCTTC
cdr3_aa: CASSYFQGRNHNEQFF

j_call: TRBJ1-2
clone_size: few
d_call: .
v_call: TRBV7-6
cdr3_nt: TGTGCCAGCAGCCCCTTCGAGGTCCTAAAGGACTATGGCTACACCTTC
cdr3_aa: CASSPFEVLKDYGYTF

j_call: TRBJ2-5
clone_size: few
d_call: .
v_call: TRBV6-5
cdr3_nt: TGTGCCAGCAGTTACTCTCGAAGTTGGACAGTGTACCAAGAGACCCAGTACTTC
cdr3_aa: CASSYSRSWTVYQETQYF

j_call: TRBJ1-1
clone_size: .
d_call: .
v_call: TRBV29-1
cdr3_nt: TGCAGCGGGTTGGACACTGAAGCTTTCTTT
cdr3_aa: CSGLDTEAFF

j_call: TRBJ2-1
clone_size: .
d_call: .
v_call: TRBV20-1
cdr3_nt: TGCAGTGCTAGTTTAGCCAGCGGCAATGAGCAGTTCTTC
cdr3_aa: CSASLASGNEQFF

j_call: TRBJ1-1
clone_size: .
d_call: .
v_call: TRBV14
cdr3_nt: TGTGCCAGCAGCCCGAGGACGTCCACCATGAACACTGAAGCTTTCTTT
cdr3_aa: CASSPRTSTMNTEAFF

j_call: TRBJ1-1
clone_size: .
d_call: .
v_call: TRBV7-9
cdr3_nt: TGTGCCAGCAGCTCCCCGACTCGTAGGCCGGGCACTGAAGCTTTCTTT
cdr3_aa: CASSSPTRRPGTEAFF

j_call: TRBJ1-1
clone_size: few
d_call: .
v_call: TRBV6-1
cdr3_nt: TGTGCCAGCAGTGACACAGCCTGGGCCGGGATCACTGAAGCTTTCTTT
cdr3_aa: CASSDTAWAGITEAFF

j_call: TRBJ1-6
clone_size: .
d_call: .
v_call: TRBV7-6
cdr3_nt: TGTGCCATCTCCGGAGGGTTGTATAATTCACCCCTCCACTTT
cdr3_aa: CAISGGLYNSPLHF

j_call: TRBJ1-5
clone_size: .
d_call: .
v_call: TRBV2
cdr3_nt: TGTGCCAGCAGTGATATGGAGGGGAGGTACAATCAGCCCCAGCATTTT
cdr3_aa: CASSDMEGRYNQPQHF

j_call: TRBJ1-1
clone_size: .
d_call: TRBD1
v_call: TRBV7-9
cdr3_nt: TGTGCCAGCAGCTTAGTAGGCAGGGGGGTGGGCACTGAAGCTTTCTTT
cdr3_aa: CASSLVGRGVGTEAFF

j_call: TRBJ2-3
clone_size: .
d_call: .
v_call: TRBV6-6
cdr3_nt: TGTGCCAGCACCGTATCGGGGGCCCCCACAGATACGCAGTATTTT
cdr3_aa: CASTVSGAPTDTQYF

j_call: TRBJ2-3
clone_size: .
d_call: TRBD1
v_call: TRBV27
cdr3_nt: TGTGCCAGCAGTTCGACAGGGTTGTTGATATATACGCAGTATTTT
cdr3_aa: CASSSTGLLIYTQYF

j_call: TRBJ1-1
clone_size: few
d_call: .
v_call: TRBV5-1
cdr3_nt: TGCGCCAGCAGAGTAGCTTCGGGCACTGAAGCTTTCTTT
cdr3_aa: CASRVASGTEAFF